This record looks at one TCR beta chain sequence and its context. This entry belongs to a study of blood T cell repertoires in COVID-19. Authors' analysis steps: Amplification from reference gene primers served as the basis for estimated nucleated cell counts. The table came from immunoSEQ multiplex PCR; TCRdb's copy has only in-frame clones and leaves some out. V, J and clone size are taken as reported in that table, and D and trimming were inferred from the DNA itself. The sample yields about 140,000 clones, almost 85% seen once. V gave up 5 bases and J gave up 0 bases; unmatched junction bases: 5. The CDR3 extends over 15 amino acids. Germline CDR1 LNHDA, CDR2 SQIVND (reference sequence).

This clonotype was sampled from a man aged 50 to 60 with acute or convalescent COVID-19. This chain uses TRBV19 with TRBJ1-1, with TRBD1 matching 8 bases. The sequenced sample was peripheral blood. CDR3: CASSRTGTLNTEAFF. The CDR3 nucleotides read TGTGCCAGTAGTCGGACAGGGACCCTGAACACTGAAGCTTTCTTT.